The source of this T cell receptor (beta chain) is a study of cytomegalovirus exposure and HLA in healthy donors. Whole-study findings and limits: Analysis was carried out at a later point, and it linked a missense DCLRE1C variant to TCR beta V- and J-gene trimming. Earlier analysis found most TCR beta V segments productive about 87% or about 30% of the time. Clonal expansion, a later analysis showed, was greater in HLA-associated TCR beta chains than in equally common others.

Both 60 Vbeta primers and 13 Jbeta primers went into the PCR. The table came from immunoSEQ multiplex PCR; TCRdb's copy has only in-frame clones and leaves some out. The sample contains over 150,000 clones, roughly three quarters of which appear only once. As concerns this clone: Its antigen is not identified.

V lost 0 bases to trimming and J lost 1 base; unmatched junction nucleotides: 3. Per the germline V gene, CDR1 is LNHDA and CDR2 is SQIVND (reference sequence). This CDR3 is 18 amino acids long. Specimen: PBMCs. The chain is built from TRBV19 and TRBJ2-1; 13 bases fit TRBD2. The clonotype originates from a man between 60 and 75 years old in good health and CMV-seronegative. DNA of the CDR3: TGTGCCAGTAGTATAGAGGGACTAGCGGGGAAGTCCTACAATGAGCAGTTCTTC. Encoded protein: CASSIEGLAGKSYNEQFF.